This passage covers 26 T cell receptor beta chains from one sample sequenced in a study of blood T cell repertoires in COVID-19 (dated by TCRdb to 2020 to 2021). Receptor amplification or capture employed the immunoSEQ multiplex PCR assay. TCRdb took over this immuneACCESS table, retaining in-frame rearrangements with V and J assigned. Such tables are incomplete; in checked studies, under half of the missing clones stem from an unresolved V gene, and the remainder is unexplained. The sample contains over 200,000 clones, more than 85% of them found a single time. The top ten constitute 2% to 3% of the sample. What was sequenced was peripheral blood. Receptors were obtained from a young adult with COVID-19, enrolled during active disease.

The genes are TRBV11-2 and TRBJ1-1; D unresolved. V was clipped by 5 bases and J by 0 bases, with 13 bases between them. Per the germline V gene, CDR1 is SGHAT and CDR2 is FQNNGV. The length of the CDR3 is 15 residues. DNA of the CDR3: TGTGCCAGCAGCCTAGGGTCAGGCATGAACACTGAAGCTTTCTTT. Encoded protein: CASSLGSGMNTEAFF.

This clone was detected once. The V call is TRBV2, the J call TRBJ2-7, with TRBD1 matching 8 bases. Germline assignment: CDR1 SNHLY and CDR2 FYNNEI. After removal of 11 bases from V and 4 bases from J, the junction contained 10 bases not matched to a gene. This CDR3 spans 13 amino acids. In DNA, the CDR3 is TGTGCCGGGGCTACAGACAGGGGTTACGAGCAGTACTTC. Its protein product is CAGATDRGYEQYF.

This chain uses TRBV30 with TRBJ2-1; unclear D gene. The germline V gene has CDR1 GTSNPN and CDR2 SVGIG (reference sequence). The ends were cut back, 0 bases at V and 6 bases at J, with 9 bases in the middle. This CDR3 is built from 13 residues. The DNA of the CDR3 is TGTGCCTGGAGTGTAGAACTGATCAATGAGCAGTTCTTC. It specifies CAWSVELINEQFF. Looking up the rest from reference TRBV30 and TRBJ2-1 gives the full variable domain: SQTIHQWPATLVQPVGSPLSLECTVEGTSNPNLYWYRQAAGRGLQLLFYSVGIGQISSEVPQNLSASRPQDRQFILSSKKLLLSDSGFYLCAWSVELINEQFFGPGTRLTVL.

V and J are TRBV5-4 and TRBJ2-3; a possible D gene is TRBD2 (5 bases). Germline V gene sequence: CDR1 SGHNT, CDR2 YYREEE (reference sequence). V was cut by 4 bases and J by 2 bases, with 11 bases left in between. The length of the CDR3 is 14 residues. The CDR3 sequence is CASSHPGNTDTQYF. CDR3 DNA sequence: TGTGCCAGCAGCCACCCCGGGAACACAGATACGCAGTATTTT.

The rearrangement uses TRBV6-1 and TRBJ2-7; possible D gene TRBD1, 5 bases. The ends were cut back, 2 bases at V and 2 bases at J, with 13 bases in the middle. This CDR3 has 15 amino acids. The germline V gene encodes CDR1 MNHNS and CDR2 SASEGT. The DNA of the CDR3 is TGTGCCAGCAGTGAAAGGGGTAAAGGGACCTACGAGCAGTACTTC. Translated, it gives CASSERGKGTYEQYF.

CDR3 loop: CASSPFPGTSIEQFF. DNA for the CDR3: TGTGCCAGCAGCCCATTTCCCGGGACTAGTATTGAGCAGTTCTTC. The genes are TRBV7-6 and TRBJ2-1, with TRBD2 matching over 8 bases. Trimming at V came to 5 bases and at J to 9 bases, leaving 12 bases not matched to a gene. Germline-derived CDR1 and CDR2 are SGHVS and FNYEAQ. The CDR3 consists of 15 residues.

The rearrangement uses TRBV19 and TRBJ1-5; TRBD1 aligns across 8 bases. The V gene's germline CDR1 is LNHDA and CDR2 SQIVND (reference sequence). After removal of 4 bases from V and 0 bases from J, the junction contained 11 bases not matched to a gene. The CDR3 length is 18 residues. The CDR3 spells CASSTEHNRGYSNQPQHF. CDR3 DNA sequence: TGTGCCAGTAGTACGGAACACAACAGGGGGTATAGCAATCAGCCCCAGCATTTT.

The V and J genes are TRBV7-2 and TRBJ2-5; D gene uncertain. V was trimmed by 3 bases and J by 1 base, leaving 6 bases between them. The CDR3 has 13 amino acids. Germline V lookup: CDR1 SGHTA, CDR2 FQGNSA. The CDR3 is CASSLTIQETQYF. The CDR3, as DNA: TGTGCCAGCAGCTTGACAATCCAAGAGACCCAGTACTTC. Using reference TRBV7-2 and TRBJ2-5 for the parts outside the CDR3, the full variable domain is GAGVSQSPSNKVTEKGKDVELRCDPISGHTALYWYRQSLGQGLEFLIYFQGNSAPDKSGLPSDRFSAERTGGSVSTLTIQRTQQEDSAVYLCASSLTIQETQYFGPGTRLLVL.

The J gene is TRBJ1-4, the V gene TRBV4-1; D gene unclear. The CDR3 loop spans 17 amino acids. The germline V and J ends were trimmed by 0 bases and 0 bases, with 11 bases remaining between them. From germline, CDR1 is MGHRA and CDR2 YSYEKL. The CDR3 DNA follows: TGCGCCAGCAGCCAAGAATGGCACAGTCCAACTAATGAAAAACTGTTTTTT. This translates into CASSQEWHSPTNEKLFF.

This clone was seen only a few times. The chain employs TRBV7-6 and TRBJ2-7, with D perhaps matching TRBD2 (5 bases). This CDR3 is 14 amino acids long. Germline lookup yields CDR1 SGHVS and CDR2 FNYEAQ. V was clipped by 4 bases and J by 0 bases, with 10 bases between them. This CDR3 reads CASSSRAASYEQYF. Here the CDR3 DNA reads TGTGCCAGCAGCTCCCGAGCGGCCTCCTACGAGCAGTACTTC.

The chain carries TRBV2 and TRBJ2-1; D may be TRBD2 (6 bases). CDR1 and CDR2 from the germline V gene are SNHLY and FYNNEI. The CDR3 spans 15 residues. V was cut by 6 bases and J by 7 bases, with 19 bases left in between. In nucleotides, the CDR3 is TGTGCCAGCAGCTTACCGGGACTCCCTAAGAATGAGCAGTTCTTC. As protein: CASSLPGLPKNEQFF.

The chain combines TRBV28 with TRBJ2-3; 7 bases are shared with TRBD1. V lost 5 bases to trimming and J lost 6 bases; unmatched junction nucleotides: 14. This CDR3 contains 16 residues. Germline CDR1 and CDR2: MDHEN and SYDVKM. CDR3 sequence reads: CASSIPIRQGSDTQYF. CDR3 coding DNA: TGTGCCAGCAGTATCCCTATCCGACAGGGAAGTGATACGCAGTATTTT.

V and J are TRBV9 and TRBJ2-1; 14 positions agree with TRBD2. J lost 0 bases, V lost 4 bases, and 6 bases had no gene match. The CDR3 covers 18 residues. Germline V gene data show CDR1 as SGDLS and CDR2 as YYNGEE. CDR3 region: CASSLRLAGGASYNEQFF. The CDR3 coding sequence is TGTGCCAGCAGCTTACGACTAGCGGGAGGGGCCTCCTACAATGAGCAGTTCTTC.

The J gene is TRBJ2-3, the V gene TRBV11-2; no firm D call. Trimming pared 4 bases from V and 6 bases from J, leaving 14 bases between. The CDR3 has 14 residues. Germline V gene data show CDR1 as SGHAT and CDR2 as FQNNGV. The CDR3 DNA sequence: TGTGCCAGCAGCTCCGGGTTCGGCGGTGATACGCAGTATTTT. Translated: CASSSGFGGDTQYF.

The V gene is TRBV5-1, the J gene TRBJ2-7; D gene ambiguous. The germline gives CDR1 SGHRS, CDR2 YFSETQ. The CDR3 has 11 amino acids. V lost 4 bases to trimming and J lost 2 bases, with 4 bases between them. CDR3 region: CASSAAYEQYF. The CDR3 DNA reads as TGCGCCAGCAGCGCAGCCTACGAGCAGTACTTC.

This clone came up a few times. This chain joins TRBV9 and TRBJ1-5, with D unclear. Germline-derived CDR1 and CDR2 are SGDLS and YYNGEE. The V end lost 3 bases, the J end lost 0 bases, and 7 bases lay between the germline ends. The CDR3 contains 14 residues. The CDR3 DNA is TGTGCCAGCAGCGATCAGTATAGCAATCAGCCCCAGCATTTT. It codes for CASSDQYSNQPQHF.

This sequence joins TRBV9 and TRBJ2-3; 10 nucleotides match TRBD2. V lost 4 bases, J lost 0 bases, and 11 bases stayed unmatched. This CDR3 is 18 amino acids long. Germline V gives CDR1 SGDLS, CDR2 YYNGEE. The CDR3 DNA sequence: TGTGCCAGCAGCTACCGGACTAGCGGAGGAGGGAGCACAGATACGCAGTATTTT. This translates into CASSYRTSGGGSTDTQYF.

The rearrangement links TRBV5-4 to TRBJ2-1, with D perhaps matching TRBD2 (7 bases). Germline V CDR1 and CDR2: SGHNT, YYREEE (reference sequence). The V gene lost 6 bases and the J gene lost 0 bases, with 13 bases spanning the gap. The CDR3 runs 15 residues. CDR3 residues: CASTWRGGSYNEQFF. The DNA for the CDR3 is TGTGCCAGCACCTGGAGGGGGGGCTCCTACAATGAGCAGTTCTTC.

The chain has TRBV4-1 and TRBJ2-5; 7 positions agree with TRBD1. The germline gives CDR1 MGHRA, CDR2 YSYEKL. After removal of 2 bases from V and 1 base from J, the junction contained 4 bases not matched to a gene. This CDR3 has 15 amino acids. This chain's CDR3 is CASSQSDRPQETQYF. The DNA for the CDR3 is TGCGCCAGCAGCCAATCGGACAGGCCCCAAGAGACCCAGTACTTC.

This clone was counted a single time. The chain links TRBV6-6 to TRBJ1-5; TRBD1 might be the D (5 bases). Trimming cost V 0 bases and J 4 bases, with 13 bases left between them. The germline CDR1 and CDR2 sequences are MNHNY and SVGAGI (reference sequence). This CDR3 is built from 16 residues. CDR3 residues: CASSYSAGGINQPQHF. Written as DNA, the CDR3 is TGTGCCAGCAGTTACTCGGCGGGGGGGATTAATCAGCCCCAGCATTTT.

V usage is TRBV13 and J usage is TRBJ1-5; D is uncertain. Germline CDR1 and CDR2: PRHDT and FYEKMQ (reference sequence). This CDR3 is built from 13 residues. The V and J ends lost 3 bases and 6 bases respectively, with 9 bases between them. CDR3 amino acids: CASSFGGGQPQHF. The CDR3, as DNA: TGTGCCAGCAGCTTCGGTGGAGGTCAGCCCCAGCATTTT.

This chain uses TRBV4-3 with TRBJ1-4; D remains unclear. The CDR3 covers 14 residues. Per the germline V gene, CDR1 is LGHNA and CDR2 is YSLEER. Between the trimmed V and J ends, which lost 1 base and 7 bases, there was a span of 10 bases. The CDR3 bases are TGCGCCAGCAGCCAAGTGGTCGGAGCTGAAAAACTGTTTTTT. This translates into CASSQVVGAEKLFF.

The rearrangement links TRBV11-3 to TRBJ2-7; weak D call: TRBD1 (5 bases). Trimming pared 1 base from V and 6 bases from J, leaving 7 bases between. The CDR3 contains 12 residues. Looked up from germline, CDR1 is SGHNT and CDR2 is YENEEA. CDR3 nucleotide sequence: TGTGCCAGCAGCTTAGGACAGACCGAGCAGTACTTC. The encoded protein is CASSLGQTEQYF.

This clone was recorded once. The chain uses TRBV24-1 and TRBJ1-4; D uncertain. CDR3 length: 13 amino acids. Germline values: CDR1 KGHDR, CDR2 SFDVKD. The V end lost 4 bases, the J end lost 8 bases, and 10 bases lay between the germline ends. CDR3 in amino acids: CATSDGAVEKLFF. CDR3 sequence (DNA): TGTGCCACCAGTGACGGCGCGGTGGAAAAACTGTTTTTT.

The chain carries TRBV19 and TRBJ2-2; D ambiguous. Germline loops: CDR1 LNHDA, CDR2 SQIVND (reference sequence). The ends were cut back, 7 bases at V and 6 bases at J, with 12 bases in the middle. The length of the CDR3 is 13 residues. In DNA, the CDR3 is TGTGCCAGTAACCACTCCCCCTCCGGGGAGCTGTTTTTT. Its translation is CASNHSPSGELFF.

This clone was found once. The rearrangement links TRBV19 to TRBJ2-3, with 10 nucleotides matching TRBD2. Trimming at V came to 5 bases and at J to 0 bases, leaving 8 bases not matched to a gene. The germline CDR1 and CDR2 sequences are LNHDA and SQIVND (reference sequence). The CDR3 sequence is 17 residues long. Here the CDR3 reads CASSLALAGVSTDTQYF. The CDR3 DNA sequence: TGTGCCAGTAGTCTTGCTCTAGCGGGAGTGAGCACAGATACGCAGTATTTT.